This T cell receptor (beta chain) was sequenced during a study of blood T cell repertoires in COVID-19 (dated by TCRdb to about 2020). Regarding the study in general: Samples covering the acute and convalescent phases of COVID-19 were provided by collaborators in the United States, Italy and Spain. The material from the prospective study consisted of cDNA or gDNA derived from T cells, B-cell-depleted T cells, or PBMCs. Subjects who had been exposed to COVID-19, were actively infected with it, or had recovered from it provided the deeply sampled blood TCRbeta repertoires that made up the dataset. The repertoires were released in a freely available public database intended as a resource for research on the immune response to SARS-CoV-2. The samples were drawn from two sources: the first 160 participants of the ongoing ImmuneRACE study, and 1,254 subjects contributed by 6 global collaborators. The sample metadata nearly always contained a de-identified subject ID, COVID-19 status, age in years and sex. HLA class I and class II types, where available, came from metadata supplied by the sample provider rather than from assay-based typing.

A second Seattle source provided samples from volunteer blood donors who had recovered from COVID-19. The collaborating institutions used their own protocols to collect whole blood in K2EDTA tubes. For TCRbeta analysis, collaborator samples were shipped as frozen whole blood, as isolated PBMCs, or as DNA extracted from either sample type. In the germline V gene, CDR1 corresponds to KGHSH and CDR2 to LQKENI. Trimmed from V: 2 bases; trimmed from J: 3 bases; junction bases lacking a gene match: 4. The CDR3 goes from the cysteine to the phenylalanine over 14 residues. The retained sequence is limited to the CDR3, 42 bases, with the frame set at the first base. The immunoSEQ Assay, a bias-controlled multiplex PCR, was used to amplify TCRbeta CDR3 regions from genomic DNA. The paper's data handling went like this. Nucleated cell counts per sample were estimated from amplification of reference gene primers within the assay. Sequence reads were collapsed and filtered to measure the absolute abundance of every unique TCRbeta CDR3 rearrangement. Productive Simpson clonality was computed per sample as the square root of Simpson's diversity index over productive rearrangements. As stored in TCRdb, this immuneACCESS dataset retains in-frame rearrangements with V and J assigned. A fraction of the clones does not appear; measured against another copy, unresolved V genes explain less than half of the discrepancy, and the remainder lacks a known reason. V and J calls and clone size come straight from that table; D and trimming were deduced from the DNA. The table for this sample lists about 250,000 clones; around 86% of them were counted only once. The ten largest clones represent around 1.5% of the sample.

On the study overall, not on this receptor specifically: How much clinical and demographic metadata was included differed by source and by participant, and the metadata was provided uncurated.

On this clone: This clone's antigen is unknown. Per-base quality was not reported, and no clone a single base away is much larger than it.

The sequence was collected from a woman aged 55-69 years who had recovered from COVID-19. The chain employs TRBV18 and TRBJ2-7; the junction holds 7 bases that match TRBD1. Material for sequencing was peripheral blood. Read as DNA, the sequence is TGTGCCAGCTCACCAGCAGGGGGTAACTACGAGCAGTACTTC. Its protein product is CASSPAGGNYEQYF.